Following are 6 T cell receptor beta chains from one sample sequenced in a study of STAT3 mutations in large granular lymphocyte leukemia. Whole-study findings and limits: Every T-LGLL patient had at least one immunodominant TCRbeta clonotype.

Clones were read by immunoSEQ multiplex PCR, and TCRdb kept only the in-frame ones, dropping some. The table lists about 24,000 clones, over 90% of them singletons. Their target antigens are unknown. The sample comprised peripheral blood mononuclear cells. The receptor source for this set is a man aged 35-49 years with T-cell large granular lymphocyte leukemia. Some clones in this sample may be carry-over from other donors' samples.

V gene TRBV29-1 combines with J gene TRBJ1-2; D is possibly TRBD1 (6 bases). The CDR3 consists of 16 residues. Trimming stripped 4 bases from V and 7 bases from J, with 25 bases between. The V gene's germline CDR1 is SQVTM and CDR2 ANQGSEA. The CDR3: CSVAFRRGREASGYTF. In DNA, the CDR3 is TGCAGCGTTGCCTTTCGCAGGGGCAGGGAGGCAAGTGGCTACACCTTC.

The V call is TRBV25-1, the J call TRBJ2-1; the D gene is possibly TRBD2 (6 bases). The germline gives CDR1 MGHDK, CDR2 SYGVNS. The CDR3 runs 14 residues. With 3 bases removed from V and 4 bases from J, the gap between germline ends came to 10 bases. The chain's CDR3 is CASSEPGGYNEQFF. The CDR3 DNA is TGTGCCAGCAGTGAGCCCGGGGGATACAATGAGCAGTTCTTC.

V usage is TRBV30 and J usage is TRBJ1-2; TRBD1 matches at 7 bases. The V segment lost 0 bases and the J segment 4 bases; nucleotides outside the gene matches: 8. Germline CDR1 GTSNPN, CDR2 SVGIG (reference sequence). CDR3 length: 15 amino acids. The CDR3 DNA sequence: TGTGCCTGGAGTGTATTAGGGGGCGCTTCCTATGGCTACACCTTC. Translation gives CAWSVLGGASYGYTF.

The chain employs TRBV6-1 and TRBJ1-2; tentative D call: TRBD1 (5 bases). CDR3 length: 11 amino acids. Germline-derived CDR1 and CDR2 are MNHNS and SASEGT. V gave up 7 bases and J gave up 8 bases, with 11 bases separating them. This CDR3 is CASTRAGGYTF. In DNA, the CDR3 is TGTGCCAGCACCAGGGCGGGGGGCTACACCTTC.

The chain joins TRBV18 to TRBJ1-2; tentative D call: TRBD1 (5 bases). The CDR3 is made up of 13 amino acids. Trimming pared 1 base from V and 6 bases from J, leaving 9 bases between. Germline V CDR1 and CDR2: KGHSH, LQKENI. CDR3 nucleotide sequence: TGTGCCAGCTCACCACGGGGCACCGATGGCTACACCTTC. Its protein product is CASSPRGTDGYTF. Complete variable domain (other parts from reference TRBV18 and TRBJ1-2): NAGVMQNPRHLVRRRGQEARLRCSPMKGHSHVYWYRQLPEEGLKFMVYLQKENIIDESGMPKERFSAEFPKEGPSILRIQQVVRGDSAAYFCASSPRGTDGYTFGSGTRLTVV.

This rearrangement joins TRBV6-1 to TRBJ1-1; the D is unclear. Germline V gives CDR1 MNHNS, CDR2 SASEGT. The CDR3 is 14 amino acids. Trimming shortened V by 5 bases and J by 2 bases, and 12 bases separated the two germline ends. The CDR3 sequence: CASSPSGPNTEAFF. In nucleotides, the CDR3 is TGTGCCAGCAGTCCTTCCGGGCCCAACACTGAAGCTTTCTTT.